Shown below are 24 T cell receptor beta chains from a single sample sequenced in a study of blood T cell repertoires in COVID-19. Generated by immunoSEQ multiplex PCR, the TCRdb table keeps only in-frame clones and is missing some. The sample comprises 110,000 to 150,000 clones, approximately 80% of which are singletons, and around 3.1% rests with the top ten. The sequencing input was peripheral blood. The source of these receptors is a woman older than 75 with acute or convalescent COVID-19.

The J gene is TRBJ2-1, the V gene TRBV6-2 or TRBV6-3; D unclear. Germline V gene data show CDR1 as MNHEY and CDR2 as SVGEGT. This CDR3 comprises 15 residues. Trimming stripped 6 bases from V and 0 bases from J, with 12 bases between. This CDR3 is CASSLAVDSYNEQFF. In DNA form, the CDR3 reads TGTGCCAGCAGCTTAGCCGTTGACTCCTACAATGAGCAGTTCTTC.

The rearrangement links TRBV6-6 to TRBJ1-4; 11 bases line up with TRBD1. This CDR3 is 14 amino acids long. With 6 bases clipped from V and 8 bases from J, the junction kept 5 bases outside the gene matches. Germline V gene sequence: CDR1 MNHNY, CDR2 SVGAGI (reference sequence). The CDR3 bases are TGTGCCAGCAGCCGGACAGGGGGCAGGGAAAAACTGTTTTTT. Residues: CASSRTGGREKLFF.

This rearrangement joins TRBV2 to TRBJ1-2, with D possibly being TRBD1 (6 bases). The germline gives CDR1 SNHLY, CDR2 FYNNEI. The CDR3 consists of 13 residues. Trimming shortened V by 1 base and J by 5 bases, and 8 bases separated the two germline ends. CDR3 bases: TGTGCCAGCAGTGAAGTAGGACAGTATGGCTACACCTTC. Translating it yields CASSEVGQYGYTF.

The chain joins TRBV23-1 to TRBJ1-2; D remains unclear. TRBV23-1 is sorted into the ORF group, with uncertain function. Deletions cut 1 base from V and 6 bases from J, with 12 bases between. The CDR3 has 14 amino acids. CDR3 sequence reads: CASSQFCEGHGYTF. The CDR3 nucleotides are TGCGCCAGCAGTCAATTTTGCGAGGGTCATGGCTACACCTTC.

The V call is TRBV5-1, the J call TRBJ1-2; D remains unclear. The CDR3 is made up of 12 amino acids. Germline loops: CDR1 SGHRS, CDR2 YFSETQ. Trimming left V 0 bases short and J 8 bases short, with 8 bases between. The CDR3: CASSLEPRGYTF. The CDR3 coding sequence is TGCGCCAGCAGCTTGGAACCGAGGGGCTACACCTTC.

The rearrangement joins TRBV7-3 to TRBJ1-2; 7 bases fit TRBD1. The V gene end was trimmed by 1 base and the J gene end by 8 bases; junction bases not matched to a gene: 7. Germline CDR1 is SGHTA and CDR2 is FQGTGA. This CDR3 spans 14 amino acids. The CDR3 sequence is CASSLKQAGGGYTF. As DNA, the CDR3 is TGTGCCAGCAGCTTAAAACAGGCAGGGGGAGGCTACACCTTC.

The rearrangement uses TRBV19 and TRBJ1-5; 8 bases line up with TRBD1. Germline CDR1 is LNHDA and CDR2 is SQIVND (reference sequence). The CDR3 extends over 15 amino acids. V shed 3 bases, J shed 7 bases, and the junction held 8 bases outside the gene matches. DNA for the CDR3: TGTGCCAGTAGTATTGAGGCAGGGGGCAGACAGCCCCAGCATTTT. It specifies CASSIEAGGRQPQHF. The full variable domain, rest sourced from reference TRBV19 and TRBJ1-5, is DGGITQSPKYLFRKEGQNVTLSCEQNLNHDAMYWYRQDPGQGLRLIYYSQIVNDFQKGDIAEGYSVSREKKESFPLTVTSAQKNPTAFYLCASSIEAGGRQPQHFGDGTRLSIL.

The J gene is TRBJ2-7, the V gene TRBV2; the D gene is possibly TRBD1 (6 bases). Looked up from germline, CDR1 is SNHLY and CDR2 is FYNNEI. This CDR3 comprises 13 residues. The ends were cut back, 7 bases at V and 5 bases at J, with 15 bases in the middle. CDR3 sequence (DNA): TGTGCCAGCACCCGGGACACTAAAAACGAGCAGTACTTC. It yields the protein CASTRDTKNEQYF.

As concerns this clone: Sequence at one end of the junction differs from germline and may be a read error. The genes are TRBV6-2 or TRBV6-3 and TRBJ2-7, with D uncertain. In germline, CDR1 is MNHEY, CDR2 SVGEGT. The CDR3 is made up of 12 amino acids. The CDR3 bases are TGTGCCAGCAGTAACTCCGTATACGAGCAGTACTTC. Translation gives CASSNSVYEQYF.

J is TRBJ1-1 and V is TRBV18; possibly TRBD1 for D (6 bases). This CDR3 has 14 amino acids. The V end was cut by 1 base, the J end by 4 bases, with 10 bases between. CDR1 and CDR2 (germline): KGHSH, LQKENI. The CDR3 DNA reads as TGTGCCAGCTCACCACAGGGAGGGGGCACTGAAGCTTTCTTT. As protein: CASSPQGGGTEAFF. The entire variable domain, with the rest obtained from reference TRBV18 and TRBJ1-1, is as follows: NAGVMQNPRHLVRRRGQEARLRCSPMKGHSHVYWYRQLPEEGLKFMVYLQKENIIDESGMPKERFSAEFPKEGPSILRIQQVVRGDSAAYFCASSPQGGGTEAFFGQGTRLTVV.

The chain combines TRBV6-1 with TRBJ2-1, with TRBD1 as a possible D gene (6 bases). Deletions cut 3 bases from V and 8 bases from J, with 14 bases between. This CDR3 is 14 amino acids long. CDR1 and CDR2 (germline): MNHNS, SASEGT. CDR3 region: CASSEVGQNDEQFF. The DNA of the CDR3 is TGTGCCAGCAGTGAGGTCGGACAGAATGATGAGCAGTTCTTC.

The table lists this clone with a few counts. The CDR3 bases are TGCGCCAGCAGCTCGGGACAGGGCCACAATGAGCAGTTCTTC. It yields the protein CASSSGQGHNEQFF. The chain is built from TRBV5-1 and TRBJ2-1; 9 nucleotides align to TRBD1. V shed 3 bases and J 5 bases; nucleotides not matched to a gene: 3. CDR1 and CDR2 (germline): SGHRS, YFSETQ. The CDR3 is made up of 14 amino acids.

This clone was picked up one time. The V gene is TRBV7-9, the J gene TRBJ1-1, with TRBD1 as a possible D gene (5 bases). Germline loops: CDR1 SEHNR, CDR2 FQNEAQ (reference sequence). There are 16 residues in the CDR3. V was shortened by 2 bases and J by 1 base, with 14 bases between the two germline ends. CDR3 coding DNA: TGTGCCAGCAGCTTATTCGCGCAGGGAGGGAACACTGAAGCTTTCTTT. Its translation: CASSLFAQGGNTEAFF.

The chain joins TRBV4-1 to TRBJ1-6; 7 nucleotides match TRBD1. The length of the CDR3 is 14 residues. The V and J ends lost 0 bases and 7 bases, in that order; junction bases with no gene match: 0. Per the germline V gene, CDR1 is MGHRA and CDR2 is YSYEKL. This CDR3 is CASSQEGQNSPLHF. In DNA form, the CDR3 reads TGCGCCAGCAGCCAAGAGGGACAGAATTCACCCCTCCACTTT.

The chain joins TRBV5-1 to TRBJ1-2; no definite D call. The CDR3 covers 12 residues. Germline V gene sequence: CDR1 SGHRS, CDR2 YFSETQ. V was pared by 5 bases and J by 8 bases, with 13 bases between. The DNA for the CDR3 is TGCGCCAGCAGTCTTCCCCCGGGGGGCTACACCTTC. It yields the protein CASSLPPGGYTF.

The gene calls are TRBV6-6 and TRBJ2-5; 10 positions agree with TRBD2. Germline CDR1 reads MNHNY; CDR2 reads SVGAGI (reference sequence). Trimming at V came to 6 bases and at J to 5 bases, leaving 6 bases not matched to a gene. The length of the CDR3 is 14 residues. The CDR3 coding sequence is TGTGCCAGCAGCCAGCGGGGGGGCGGGGAGACCCAGTACTTC. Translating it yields CASSQRGGGETQYF.

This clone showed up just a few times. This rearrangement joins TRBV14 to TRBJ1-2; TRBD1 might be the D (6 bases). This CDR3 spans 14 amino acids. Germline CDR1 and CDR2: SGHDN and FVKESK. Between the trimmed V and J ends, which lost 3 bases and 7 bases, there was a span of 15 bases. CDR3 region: CASSHGAGGRGYTF. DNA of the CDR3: TGTGCCAGCAGCCATGGCGCGGGGGGCCGTGGCTACACCTTC.

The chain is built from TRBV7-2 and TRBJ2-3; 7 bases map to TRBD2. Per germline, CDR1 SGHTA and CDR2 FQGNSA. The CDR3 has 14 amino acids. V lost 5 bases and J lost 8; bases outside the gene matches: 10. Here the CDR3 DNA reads TGTGCCAGCAGCCGGACTAGAGAAAAGCCTACGCAGTATTTT. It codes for CASSRTREKPTQYF.

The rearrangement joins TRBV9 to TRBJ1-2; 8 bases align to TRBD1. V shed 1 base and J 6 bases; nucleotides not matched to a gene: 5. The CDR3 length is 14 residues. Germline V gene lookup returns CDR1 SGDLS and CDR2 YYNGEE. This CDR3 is CASSVQGARDGYTF. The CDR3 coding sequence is TGTGCCAGCAGCGTACAGGGGGCGCGGGATGGCTACACCTTC.

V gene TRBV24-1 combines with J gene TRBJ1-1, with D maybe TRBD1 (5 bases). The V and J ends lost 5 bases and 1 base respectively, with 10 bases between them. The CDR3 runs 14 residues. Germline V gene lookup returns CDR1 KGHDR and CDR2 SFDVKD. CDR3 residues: CATSGGRGNTEAFF. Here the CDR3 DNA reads TGTGCCACCAGTGGCGGGAGGGGGAACACTGAAGCTTTCTTT.

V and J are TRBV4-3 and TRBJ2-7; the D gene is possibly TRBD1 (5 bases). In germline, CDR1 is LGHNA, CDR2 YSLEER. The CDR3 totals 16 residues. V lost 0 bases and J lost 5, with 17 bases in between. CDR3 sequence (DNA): TGCGCCAGCAGCCAAGAGCCCCAGGGATTGGTCCACGAGCAGTACTTC. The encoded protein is CASSQEPQGLVHEQYF.

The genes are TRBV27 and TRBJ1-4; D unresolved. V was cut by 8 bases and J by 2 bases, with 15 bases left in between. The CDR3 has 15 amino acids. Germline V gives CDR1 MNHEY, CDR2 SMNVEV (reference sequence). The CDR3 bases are TGTGCCAGCTCGAGGGCTTACACGACTAATGAAAAACTGTTTTTT. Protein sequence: CASSRAYTTNEKLFF.

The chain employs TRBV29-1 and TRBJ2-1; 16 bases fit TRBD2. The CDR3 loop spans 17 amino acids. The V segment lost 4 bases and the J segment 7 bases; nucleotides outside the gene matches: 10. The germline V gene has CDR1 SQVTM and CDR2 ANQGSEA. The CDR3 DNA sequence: TGCAGCGTTGGAGGCTCCCCGGGACTAGCGGGGGGGAATGAGCAGTTCTTC. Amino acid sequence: CSVGGSPGLAGGNEQFF.

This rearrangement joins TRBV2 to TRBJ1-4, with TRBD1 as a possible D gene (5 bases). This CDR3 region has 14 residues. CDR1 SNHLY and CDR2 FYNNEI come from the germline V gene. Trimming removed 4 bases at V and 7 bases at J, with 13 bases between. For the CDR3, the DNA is TGTGCCAGCAGTGTCGGGGGGAACCTTGAAAAACTGTTTTTT. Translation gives CASSVGGNLEKLFF.